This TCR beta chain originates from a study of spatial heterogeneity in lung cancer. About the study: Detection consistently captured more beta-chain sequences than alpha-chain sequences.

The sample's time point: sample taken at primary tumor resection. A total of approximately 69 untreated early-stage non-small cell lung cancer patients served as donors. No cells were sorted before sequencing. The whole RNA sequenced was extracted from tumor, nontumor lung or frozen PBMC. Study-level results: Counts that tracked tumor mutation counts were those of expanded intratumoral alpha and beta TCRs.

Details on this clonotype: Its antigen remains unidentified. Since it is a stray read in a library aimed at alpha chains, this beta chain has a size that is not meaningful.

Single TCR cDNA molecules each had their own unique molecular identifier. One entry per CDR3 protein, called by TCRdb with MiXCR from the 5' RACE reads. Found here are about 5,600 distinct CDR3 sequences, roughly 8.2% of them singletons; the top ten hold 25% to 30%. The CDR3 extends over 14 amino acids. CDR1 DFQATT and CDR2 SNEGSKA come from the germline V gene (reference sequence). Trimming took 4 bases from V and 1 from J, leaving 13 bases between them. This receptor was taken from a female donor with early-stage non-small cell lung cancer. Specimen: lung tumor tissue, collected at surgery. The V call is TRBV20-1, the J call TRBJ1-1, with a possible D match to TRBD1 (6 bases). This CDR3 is CSAKGGRGNTEAFF. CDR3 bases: TGCAGTGCTAAGGGGGGCAGGGGGAACACTGAAGCTTTCTTT.